One and the same sample provided the 20 T cell receptor beta chains below, sequenced in a study of shared clonotypes between healthy human individuals. Data came from immunoSEQ multiplex PCR; TCRdb stores just in-frame clones and leaves some out. The sample consists of about 95,000 clones, less than 80% of them appearing once. Source material: memory CD8+ T cells sorted from blood. The subset is: CD45RO+ cells pooled with CCR7-negative TemRA cells. The source is a man younger than 40 in good health.

The chain is built from TRBV28 and TRBJ2-7; TRBD2 matches at 10 bases. The germline V gene has CDR1 MDHEN and CDR2 SYDVKM. This CDR3 comprises 19 residues. The junction had 19 bases not matched to a gene; V was cut back by 5 bases and J by 3 bases. CDR3 sequence (DNA): TGTGCCAGCAGTCTAGGAGCGGGAGGGATCCGACAGGCGTTCTACGAGCAGTACTTC. As protein: CASSLGAGGIRQAFYEQYF.

V usage is TRBV2 and J usage is TRBJ1-2; D unclear. V was shortened by 6 bases and J by 7 bases, with 12 bases between the two germline ends. The CDR3 sequence is 12 residues long. Germline values: CDR1 SNHLY, CDR2 FYNNEI. The DNA of the CDR3 is TGTGCCAGCAGCCCGTCTGTGAGTGGCTACACCTTC. It encodes CASSPSVSGYTF. Variable domain in full (rest from reference TRBV2 and TRBJ1-2): EPEVTQTPSHQVTQMGQEVILRCVPISNHLYFYWYRQILGQKVEFLVSFYNNEISEKSEIFDDQFSVERPDGSNFTLKIRSTKLEDSAMYFCASSPSVSGYTFGSGTRLTVV.

This chain connects TRBV10-2 to TRBJ2-3, with TRBD1 identical over 7 bases. The ends lost 6 bases at V and 0 bases at J; junction bases unmatched: 9. CDR3 length: 16 amino acids. Germline values: CDR1 WSHSY, CDR2 SAAADI. The CDR3 protein is CASRHGDRVSTDTQYF. The CDR3 DNA is TGCGCCAGCAGACATGGGGACAGAGTTAGCACAGATACGCAGTATTTT.

The chain is built from TRBV5-8 and TRBJ2-7, with 7 bases aligning to TRBD1. The V gene end was trimmed by 4 bases and the J gene end by 3 bases; junction bases not matched to a gene: 10. Germline lookup yields CDR1 SGHTS and CDR2 YDEGEE. The CDR3 covers 15 residues. DNA of the CDR3: TGTGCCAGCAGCGAACCCCGGGACAGTCGCTACGAGCAGTACTTC. Protein sequence: CASSEPRDSRYEQYF.

CDR3 DNA sequence: TGTGCCACGTTACGGACGGGCTACACCTTC. It codes for CATLRTGYTF. V gene TRBV2 combines with J gene TRBJ1-2; D gene ambiguous. The CDR3 is 10 amino acids. V was shortened by 10 bases and J by 8 bases, with 11 bases between the two germline ends. Germline assignment: CDR1 SNHLY and CDR2 FYNNEI.

The gene calls are TRBV9 and TRBJ2-1, with D perhaps matching TRBD1 (6 bases). Germline CDR1 SGDLS, CDR2 YYNGEE. The CDR3 totals 14 residues. The V end was cut by 2 bases, the J end by 6 bases, with 12 bases between. The CDR3 DNA follows: TGTGCCAGCAGCGTTCAGGACAGTCTCAATGAGCAGTTCTTC. As protein: CASSVQDSLNEQFF. Using reference TRBV9 and TRBJ2-1 for the parts outside the CDR3, the full variable domain is DSGVTQTPKHLITATGQRVTLRCSPRSGDLSVYWYQQSLDQGLQFLIQYYNGEERAKGNILERFSAQQFPDLHSELNLSSLELGDSALYFCASSVQDSLNEQFFGPGTRLTVL.

J is TRBJ2-2 and V is TRBV7-7; D unresolved. The CDR3 has 12 residues. Germline values: CDR1 SSHAT, CDR2 FNYEAQ (reference sequence). V was pared by 2 bases and J by 2 bases, with 0 bases between. DNA of the CDR3: TGTGCCAGCAGCTTAAACACCGGGGAGCTGTTTTTT. Amino acids: CASSLNTGELFF.

In the case of this clone: A far larger clone is just one base off, so this is likely a read error. The sample carries other DNA sequences with the same CDR3. V gene TRBV27 combines with J gene TRBJ1-2; D is ambiguous. Germline CDR1 is MNHEY and CDR2 is SMNVEV (reference sequence). The CDR3 has 13 residues. Trimming stripped 1 base from V and 5 bases from J, with 8 bases between. CDR3 residues: CASSLFSGYGYTF. DNA of the CDR3: TGTGCCAGCAGTTTATTTTCAGGATATGGCTACACCTTC.

The chain joins TRBV19 to TRBJ1-3; D might be TRBD1 (5 bases). CDR3 length: 16 amino acids. Deletions cut 4 bases from V and 9 bases from J, with 22 bases between. The germline V gene encodes CDR1 LNHDA and CDR2 SQIVND (reference sequence). CDR3 in DNA: TGTGCCAGTAGTAACCCCTCCGCGGGGCCGCTGACCACCATATATTTT. This gives the protein CASSNPSAGPLTTIYF.

V gene TRBV15 combines with J gene TRBJ2-3; TRBD1 aligns across 8 bases. V trimming: 0 bases; J trimming: 1 base; junction bases outside the gene matches: 3. The CDR3 has 16 residues. Germline V gene data show CDR1 as LNHNV and CDR2 as YYDKDF (reference sequence). Here the CDR3 DNA reads TGTGCCACCAGCAGAGATCAGGGGGCCCGCACAGATACGCAGTATTTT. This codes for CATSRDQGARTDTQYF.

This clone was found many times. DNA for the CDR3: TGTGCCAGCAGTGAAATCCGGCGCGATTCGAACACCGGGGAGCTGTTTTTT. Amino acid sequence: CASSEIRRDSNTGELFF. The chain combines TRBV25-1 with TRBJ2-2, with no clear D. This CDR3 contains 17 residues. Germline V lookup: CDR1 MGHDK, CDR2 SYGVNS. The V and J ends lost 2 bases and 0 bases respectively, with 13 bases between them.

CDR3 DNA: TGTGCTTGCGGGTCCTCCTACAATGAGCAGTTCTTC. This sequence encodes CACGSSYNEQFF. The chain is built from TRBV5-4 and TRBJ2-1, with D maybe TRBD2 (5 bases). The CDR3 is 12 residues long. The germline V gene encodes CDR1 SGHNT and CDR2 YYREEE (reference sequence).

The genes are TRBV13 and TRBJ2-3; 7 positions match TRBD2. This CDR3 region has 14 residues. Germline V gives CDR1 PRHDT, CDR2 FYEKMQ (reference sequence). The J segment lost 7 bases and the V segment lost 5 bases, leaving 9 bases of the junction unmatched. This CDR3 reads CASSPPEAGNTQYF. CDR3 in DNA: TGTGCCAGCAGCCCGCCGGAAGCGGGAAATACGCAGTATTTT.

V is TRBV11-2 and J is TRBJ2-1; 9 nucleotides line up with TRBD1. V was clipped by 0 bases and J by 7 bases; unmatched bases: 16. The CDR3 sequence is 19 residues long. Germline V gene sequence: CDR1 SGHAT, CDR2 FQNNGV. The CDR3: CASSLEDRGWGRARNEQFF. DNA for the CDR3: TGTGCCAGCAGCTTAGAGGACAGGGGTTGGGGGAGGGCCCGAAATGAGCAGTTCTTC.

The CDR3 DNA is TGTGCCAGCAGTGAGTTAAGAGGAGATAATGAAAAACTGTTTTTT. This sequence encodes CASSELRGDNEKLFF. The V and J genes are TRBV2 and TRBJ1-4; the D is unclear. V lost 3 bases, J lost 4 bases, and 12 bases lay in between. The V gene's germline CDR1 is SNHLY and CDR2 FYNNEI. This CDR3 has 15 residues.

The chain carries TRBV7-3 and TRBJ1-5, with D unresolved. CDR3 length equals 16 residues. Germline lookup yields CDR1 SGHTA and CDR2 FQGTGA. Trimming took 2 bases from V and 6 from J, leaving 17 bases between them. CDR3 protein: CASSLVTGIVGQPQHF. In DNA form, the CDR3 reads TGTGCCAGCAGCTTAGTTACGGGAATTGTAGGTCAGCCCCAGCATTTT. Full variable domain (rest looked up from reference TRBV7-3 and TRBJ1-5): GAGVSQTPSNKVTEKGKYVELRCDPISGHTALYWYRQSLGQGPEFLIYFQGTGAADDSGLPNDRFFAVRPEGSVSTLKIQRTERGDSAVYLCASSLVTGIVGQPQHFGDGTRLSIL.

The genes are TRBV5-6 and TRBJ2-1, with unresolved D. The CDR3 consists of 15 residues. In germline, CDR1 is SGHDT, CDR2 YYEEEE. The V and J ends lost 3 bases and 3 bases respectively, with 13 bases between them. The CDR3 sequence: CASSYAVGIYNEQFF. In DNA, the CDR3 is TGTGCCAGCAGCTATGCAGTGGGGATCTACAATGAGCAGTTCTTC. The variable domain in full, with the rest retrieved from reference TRBV5-6 and TRBJ2-1, is DAGVTQSPTHLIKTRGQQVTLRCSPKSGHDTVSWYQQALGQGPQFIFQYYEEEERQRGNFPDRFSGHQFPNYSSELNVNALLLGDSALYLCASSYAVGIYNEQFFGPGTRLTVL.

The V gene is TRBV18, the J gene TRBJ2-1; 8 bases match TRBD2. Germline assignment: CDR1 KGHSH and CDR2 LQKENI. With V trimmed by 4 bases and J by 0 bases, 2 bases remained unmatched. This CDR3 has 15 residues. The DNA for the CDR3 is TGTGCCAGCTCACGGCGGGAGGCCTCCTACAATGAGCAGTTCTTC. Translating it yields CASSRREASYNEQFF.

The V and J genes are TRBV25-1 and TRBJ2-7, with TRBD1 matching over 7 bases. The CDR3 totals 14 residues. Germline V CDR1 and CDR2: MGHDK, SYGVNS. After removal of 4 bases from V and 6 bases from J, the junction contained 9 bases not matched to a gene. The CDR3 protein is CASSVVGGYGEQYF. In DNA form, the CDR3 reads TGTGCCAGCAGTGTCGTAGGGGGCTATGGCGAGCAGTACTTC.

This chain joins TRBV15 and TRBJ1-4; the D gene is possibly TRBD1 (6 bases). V lost 3 bases, J lost 8 bases, and 16 bases lay in between. Germline values: CDR1 LNHNV, CDR2 YYDKDF (reference sequence). The CDR3 is 15 amino acids. Written as DNA, the CDR3 is TGTGCCACCAGCAGCCGGGACGGGGGCGGAGAAAAACTGTTTTTT. It yields the protein CATSSRDGGGEKLFF. Complete variable domain (other parts from reference TRBV15 and TRBJ1-4): DAMVIQNPRYQVTQFGKPVTLSCSQTLNHNVMYWYQQKSSQAPKLLFHYYDKDFNNEADTPDNFQSRRPNTSFCFLDIRSPGLGDTAMYLCATSSRDGGGEKLFFGSGTQLSVL.